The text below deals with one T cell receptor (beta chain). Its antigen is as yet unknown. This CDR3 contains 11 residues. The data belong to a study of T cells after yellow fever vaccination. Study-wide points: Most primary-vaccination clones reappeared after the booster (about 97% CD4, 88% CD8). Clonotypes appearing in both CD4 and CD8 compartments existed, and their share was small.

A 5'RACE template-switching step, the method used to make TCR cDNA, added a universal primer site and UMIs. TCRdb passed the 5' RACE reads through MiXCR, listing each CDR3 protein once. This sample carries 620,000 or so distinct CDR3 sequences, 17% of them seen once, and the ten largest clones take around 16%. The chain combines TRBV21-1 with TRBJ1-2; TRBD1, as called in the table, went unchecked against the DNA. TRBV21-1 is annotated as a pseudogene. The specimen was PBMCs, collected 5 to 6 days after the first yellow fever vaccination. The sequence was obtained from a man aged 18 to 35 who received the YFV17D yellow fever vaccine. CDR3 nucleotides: TGCACGACAGGGATCGGGTATGGCTACACCTTC. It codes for CTTGIGYGYTF.